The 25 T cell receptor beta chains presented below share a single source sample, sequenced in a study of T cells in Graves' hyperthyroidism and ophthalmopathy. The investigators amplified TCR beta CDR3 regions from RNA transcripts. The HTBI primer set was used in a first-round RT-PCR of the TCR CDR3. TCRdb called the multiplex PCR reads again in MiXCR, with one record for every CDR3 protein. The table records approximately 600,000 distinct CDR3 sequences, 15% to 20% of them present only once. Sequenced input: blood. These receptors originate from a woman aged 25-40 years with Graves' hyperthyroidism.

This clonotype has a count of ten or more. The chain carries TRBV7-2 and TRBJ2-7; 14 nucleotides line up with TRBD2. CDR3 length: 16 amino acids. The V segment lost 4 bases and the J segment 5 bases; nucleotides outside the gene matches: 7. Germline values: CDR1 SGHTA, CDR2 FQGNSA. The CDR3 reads CASSSGLAGVGDEQYF. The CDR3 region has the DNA TGTGCCAGCAGCTCGGGACTAGCGGGAGTTGGCGACGAGCAGTACTTC.

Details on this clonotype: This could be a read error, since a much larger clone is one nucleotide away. CDR3 coding DNA: TGTGCCAGCAGCCAAGAGTTAAGTGGCTCACCCCTCCACTTT. Protein sequence: CASSQELSGSPLHF. J is TRBJ1-6 and V is TRBV14; D not certain. Looked up from germline, CDR1 is SGHDN and CDR2 is FVKESK. The V and J ends lost 0 bases and 10 bases respectively, with 10 bases between them. The CDR3 spans 14 residues.

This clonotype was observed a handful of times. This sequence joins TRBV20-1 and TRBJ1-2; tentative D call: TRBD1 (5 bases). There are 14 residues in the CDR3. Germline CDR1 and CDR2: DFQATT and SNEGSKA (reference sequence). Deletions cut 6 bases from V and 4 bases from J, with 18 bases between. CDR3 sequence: CSALDRDRPYGYTF. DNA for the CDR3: TGCAGTGCCCTGGACCGGGACCGGCCCTATGGCTACACCTTC.

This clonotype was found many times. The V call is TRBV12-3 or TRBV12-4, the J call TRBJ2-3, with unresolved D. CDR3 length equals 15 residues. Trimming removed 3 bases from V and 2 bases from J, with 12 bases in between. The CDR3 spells CASSFLSESTDTQYF. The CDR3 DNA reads TGTGCCAGCAGTTTTCTCAGCGAATCCACAGATACGCAGTATTTT.

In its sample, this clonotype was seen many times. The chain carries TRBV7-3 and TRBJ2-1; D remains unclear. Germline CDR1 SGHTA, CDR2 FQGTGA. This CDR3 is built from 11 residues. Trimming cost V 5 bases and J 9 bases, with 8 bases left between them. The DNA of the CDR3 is TGTGCCAGCAGCCAAGACTCTGAGCAGTTCTTC. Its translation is CASSQDSEQFF.

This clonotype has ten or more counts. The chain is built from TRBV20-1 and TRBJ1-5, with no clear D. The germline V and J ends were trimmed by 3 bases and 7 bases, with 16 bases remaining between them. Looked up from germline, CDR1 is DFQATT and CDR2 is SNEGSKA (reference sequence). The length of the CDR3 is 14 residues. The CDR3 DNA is TGCAGTGCTAGCTTGATTAGGGAATCCCAGCCCCAGCATTTT. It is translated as CSASLIRESQPQHF.

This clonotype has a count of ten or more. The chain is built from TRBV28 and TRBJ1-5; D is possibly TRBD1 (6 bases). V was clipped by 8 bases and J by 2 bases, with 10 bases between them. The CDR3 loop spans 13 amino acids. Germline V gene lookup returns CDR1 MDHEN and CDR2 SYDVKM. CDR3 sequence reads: CASGGKGNQPQHF. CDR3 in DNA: TGTGCCAGCGGGGGCAAGGGCAATCAGCCCCAGCATTTT.

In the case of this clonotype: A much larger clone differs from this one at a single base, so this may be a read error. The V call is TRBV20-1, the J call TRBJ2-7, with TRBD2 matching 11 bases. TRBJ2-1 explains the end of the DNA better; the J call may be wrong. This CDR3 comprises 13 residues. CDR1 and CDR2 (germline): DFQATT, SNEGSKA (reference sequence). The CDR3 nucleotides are TGCAAGATAGGGACTAGCGGAAACTACGAGCAGTTCTTC. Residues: CKIGTSGNYEQFF.

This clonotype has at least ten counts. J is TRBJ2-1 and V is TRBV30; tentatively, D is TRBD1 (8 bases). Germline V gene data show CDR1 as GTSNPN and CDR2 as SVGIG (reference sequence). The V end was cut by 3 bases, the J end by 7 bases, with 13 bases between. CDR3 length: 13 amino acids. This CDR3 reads CAWSTGGGNEQFF. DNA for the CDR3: TGTGCCTGGAGCACAGGGGGGGGGAATGAGCAGTTCTTC.

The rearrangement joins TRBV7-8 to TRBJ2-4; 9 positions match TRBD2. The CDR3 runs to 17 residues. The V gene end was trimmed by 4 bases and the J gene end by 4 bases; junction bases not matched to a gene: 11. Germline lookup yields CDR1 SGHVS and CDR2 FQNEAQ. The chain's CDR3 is CASSSVSGTSQKNIQYF. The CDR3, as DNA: TGTGCCAGCAGCTCCGTTAGTGGGACTAGCCAAAAAAACATTCAGTACTTC.

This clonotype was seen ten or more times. The CDR3 reads CASSPERERYNEQFF. CDR3 nucleotide sequence: TGTGCCAGCAGCCCTGAGCGGGAGCGGTACAATGAGCAGTTCTTC. The chain carries TRBV3-1 and TRBJ2-1, with 8 bases lining up with TRBD2. CDR3 length equals 15 residues. V trimming: 4 bases; J trimming: 4 bases; junction bases outside the gene matches: 6. Germline lookup yields CDR1 LGHDT and CDR2 YNNKEL (reference sequence).

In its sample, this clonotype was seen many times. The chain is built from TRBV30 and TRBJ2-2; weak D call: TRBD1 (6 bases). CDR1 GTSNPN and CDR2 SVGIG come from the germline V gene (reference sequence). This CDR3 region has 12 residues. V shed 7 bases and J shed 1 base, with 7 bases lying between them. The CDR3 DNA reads TGTGCCTTGGGACAGAACACCGGGGAGCTGTTTTTT. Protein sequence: CALGQNTGELFF.

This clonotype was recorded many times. Here the CDR3 reads CSARWSGRTDTQYF. DNA for the CDR3: TGCAGTGCTAGATGGAGCGGGAGAACAGATACGCAGTATTTT. The rearrangement joins TRBV20-1 to TRBJ2-3; TRBD2 matches 8 bases. The germline V gene has CDR1 DFQATT and CDR2 SNEGSKA (reference sequence). The CDR3 totals 14 residues. V lost 2 bases and J lost 3; bases outside the gene matches: 4.

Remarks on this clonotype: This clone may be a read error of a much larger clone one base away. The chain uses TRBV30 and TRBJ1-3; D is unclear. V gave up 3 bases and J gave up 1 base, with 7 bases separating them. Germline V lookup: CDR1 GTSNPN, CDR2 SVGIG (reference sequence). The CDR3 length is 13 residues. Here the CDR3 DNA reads TGTGCCTGGAGCCCAGGATCTGGAAACACCATATATTTT. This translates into CAWSPGSGNTIYF.

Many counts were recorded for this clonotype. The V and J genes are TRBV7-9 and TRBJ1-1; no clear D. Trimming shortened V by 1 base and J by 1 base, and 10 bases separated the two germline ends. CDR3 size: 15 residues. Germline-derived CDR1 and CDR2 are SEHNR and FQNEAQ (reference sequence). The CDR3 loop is CASSLVSRGNTEAFF. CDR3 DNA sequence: TGTGCCAGCAGCTTAGTCTCGCGAGGGAACACTGAAGCTTTCTTT.

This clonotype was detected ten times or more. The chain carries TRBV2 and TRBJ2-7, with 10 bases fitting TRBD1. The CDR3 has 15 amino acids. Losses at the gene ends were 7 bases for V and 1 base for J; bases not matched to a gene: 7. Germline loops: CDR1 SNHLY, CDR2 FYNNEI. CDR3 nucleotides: TGTGCCAGCAAACCCCGGACAGGGGGATCCTACGAGCAGTACTTC. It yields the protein CASKPRTGGSYEQYF.

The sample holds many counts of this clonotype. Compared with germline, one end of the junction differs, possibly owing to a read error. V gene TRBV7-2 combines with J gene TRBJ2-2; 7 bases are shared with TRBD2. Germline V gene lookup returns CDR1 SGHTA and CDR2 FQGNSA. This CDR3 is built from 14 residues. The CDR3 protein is CASSLSGNAGELFF. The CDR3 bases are TGTGCCAGCAGCCTAAGCGGGAACGCCGGGGAGCTGTTTTTT.

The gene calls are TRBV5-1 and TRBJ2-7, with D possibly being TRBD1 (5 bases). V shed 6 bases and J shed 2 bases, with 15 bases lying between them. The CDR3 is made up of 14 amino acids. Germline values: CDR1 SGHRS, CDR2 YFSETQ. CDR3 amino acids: CASTNNRPPYEQYF. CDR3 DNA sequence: TGCGCCAGCACCAACAACAGGCCCCCCTACGAGCAGTACTTC.

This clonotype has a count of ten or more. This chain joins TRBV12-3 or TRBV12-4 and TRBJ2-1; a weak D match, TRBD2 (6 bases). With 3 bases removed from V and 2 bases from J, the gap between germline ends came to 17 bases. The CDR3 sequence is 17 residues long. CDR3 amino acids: CASSLAQMGGTYNEQFF. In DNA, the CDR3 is TGTGCCAGCAGTTTGGCCCAAATGGGAGGTACCTACAATGAGCAGTTCTTC.

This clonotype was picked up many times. CDR3 residues: CASEGQQETQYF. CDR3 in DNA: TGTGCCAGCGAGGGTCAGCAAGAGACCCAGTACTTC. The genes are TRBV12-3 or TRBV12-4 and TRBJ2-5; D might be TRBD2 (5 bases). V lost 8 bases and J lost 2, with 9 bases in between. This CDR3 spans 12 amino acids.

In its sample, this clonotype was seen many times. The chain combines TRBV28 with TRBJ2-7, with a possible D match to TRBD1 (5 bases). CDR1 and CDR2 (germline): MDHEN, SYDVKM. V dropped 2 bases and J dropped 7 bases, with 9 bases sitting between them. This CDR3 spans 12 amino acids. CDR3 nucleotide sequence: TGTGCCAGCAGTTTAATGGGGCGGGAGCAGTACTTC. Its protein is CASSLMGREQYF.

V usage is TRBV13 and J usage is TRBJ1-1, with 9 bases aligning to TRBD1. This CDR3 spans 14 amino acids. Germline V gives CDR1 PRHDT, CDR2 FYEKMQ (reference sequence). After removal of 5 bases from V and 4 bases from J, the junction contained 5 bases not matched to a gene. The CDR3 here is CASSPATGGTEAFF. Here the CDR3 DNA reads TGTGCCAGCAGCCCCGCGACAGGGGGCACTGAAGCTTTCTTT.

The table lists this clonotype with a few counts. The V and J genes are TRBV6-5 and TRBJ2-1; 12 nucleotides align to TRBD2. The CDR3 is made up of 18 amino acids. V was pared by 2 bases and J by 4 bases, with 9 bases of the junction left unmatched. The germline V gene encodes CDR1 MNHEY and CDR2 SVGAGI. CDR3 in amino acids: CASSYAMTSGSVYNEQFF. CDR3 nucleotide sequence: TGTGCCAGCAGTTACGCTATGACTAGCGGGAGTGTGTACAATGAGCAGTTCTTC.

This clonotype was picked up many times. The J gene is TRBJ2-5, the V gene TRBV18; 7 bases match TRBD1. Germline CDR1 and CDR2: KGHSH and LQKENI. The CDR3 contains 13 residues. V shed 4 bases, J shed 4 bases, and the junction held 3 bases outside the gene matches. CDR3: CASSLRDRETQYF. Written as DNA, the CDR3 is TGTGCCAGCTCACTCCGGGACAGAGAGACCCAGTACTTC.

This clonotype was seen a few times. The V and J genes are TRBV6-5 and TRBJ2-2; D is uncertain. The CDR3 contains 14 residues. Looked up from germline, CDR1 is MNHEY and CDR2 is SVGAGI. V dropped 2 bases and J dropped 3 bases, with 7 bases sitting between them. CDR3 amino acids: CASSYVSDTGELFF. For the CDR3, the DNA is TGTGCCAGCAGTTACGTAAGCGACACCGGGGAGCTGTTTTTT.